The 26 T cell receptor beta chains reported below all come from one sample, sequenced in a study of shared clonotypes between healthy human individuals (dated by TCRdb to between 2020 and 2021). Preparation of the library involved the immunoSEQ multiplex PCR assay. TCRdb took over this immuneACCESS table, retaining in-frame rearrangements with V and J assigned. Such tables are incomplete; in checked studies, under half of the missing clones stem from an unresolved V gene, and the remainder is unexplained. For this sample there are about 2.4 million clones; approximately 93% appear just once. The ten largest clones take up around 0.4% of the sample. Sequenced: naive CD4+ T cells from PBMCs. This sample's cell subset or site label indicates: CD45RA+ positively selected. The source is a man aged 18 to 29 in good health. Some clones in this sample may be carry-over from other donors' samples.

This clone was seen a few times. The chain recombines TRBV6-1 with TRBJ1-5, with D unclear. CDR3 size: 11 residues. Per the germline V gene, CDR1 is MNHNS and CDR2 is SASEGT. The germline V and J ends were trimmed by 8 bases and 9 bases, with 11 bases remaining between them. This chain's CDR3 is CASGTIWPQHF. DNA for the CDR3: TGTGCCAGCGGAACGATTTGGCCCCAGCATTTT.

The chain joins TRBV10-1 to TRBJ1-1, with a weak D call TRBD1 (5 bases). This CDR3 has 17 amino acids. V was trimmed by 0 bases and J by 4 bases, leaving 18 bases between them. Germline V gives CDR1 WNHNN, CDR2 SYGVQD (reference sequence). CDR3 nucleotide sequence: TGCGCCAGCAGTGAGTCTAGCGCAGGGAGGTTCGGCACTGAAGCTTTCTTT. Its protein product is CASSESSAGRFGTEAFF.

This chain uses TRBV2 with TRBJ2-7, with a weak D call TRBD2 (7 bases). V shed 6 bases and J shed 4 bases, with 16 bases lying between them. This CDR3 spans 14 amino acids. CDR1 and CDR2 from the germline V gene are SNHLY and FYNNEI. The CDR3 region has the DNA TGTGCCAGCAGAGGGAGGGGACACTCTTACGAGCAGTACTTC. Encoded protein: CASRGRGHSYEQYF.

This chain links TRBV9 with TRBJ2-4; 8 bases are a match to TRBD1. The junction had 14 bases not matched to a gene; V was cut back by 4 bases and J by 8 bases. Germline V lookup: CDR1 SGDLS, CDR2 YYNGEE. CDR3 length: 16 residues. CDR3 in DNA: TGTGCCAGCAGCTCCCAACAGGGGGTTGAAAAGGACATTCAGTACTTC. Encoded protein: CASSSQQGVEKDIQYF.

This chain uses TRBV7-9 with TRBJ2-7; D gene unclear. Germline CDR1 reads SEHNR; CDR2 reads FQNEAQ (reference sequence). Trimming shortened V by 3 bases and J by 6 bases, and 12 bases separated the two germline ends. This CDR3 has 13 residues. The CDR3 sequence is CASSFSGRGEQYF. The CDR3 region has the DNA TGTGCCAGCAGCTTCTCAGGTCGAGGCGAGCAGTACTTC.

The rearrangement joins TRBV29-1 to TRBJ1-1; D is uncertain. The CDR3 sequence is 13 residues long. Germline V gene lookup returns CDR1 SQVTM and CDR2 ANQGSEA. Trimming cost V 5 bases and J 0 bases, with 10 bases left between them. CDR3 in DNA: TGCAGCGTTCCCCCCGCTATGAACACTGAAGCTTTCTTT. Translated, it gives CSVPPAMNTEAFF.

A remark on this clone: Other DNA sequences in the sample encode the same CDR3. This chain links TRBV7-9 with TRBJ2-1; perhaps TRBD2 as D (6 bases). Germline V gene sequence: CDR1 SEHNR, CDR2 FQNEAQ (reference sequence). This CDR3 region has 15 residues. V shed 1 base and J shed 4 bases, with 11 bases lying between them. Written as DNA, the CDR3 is TGTGCCAGCAGCTTAGGGCGGGGCCCTTACAATGAGCAGTTCTTC. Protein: CASSLGRGPYNEQFF.

Here the CDR3 DNA reads TGTGCCAGCAGCCCCGGGAGAGAAGAGACCCAGTACTTC. Translated: CASSPGREETQYF. The rearrangement links TRBV7-9 to TRBJ2-5, with TRBD2 as a possible D gene (6 bases). Germline CDR1 is SEHNR and CDR2 is FQNEAQ (reference sequence). There are 13 residues in the CDR3. Trimming removed 5 bases at V and 3 bases at J, with 10 bases between. The complete variable domain, with remaining parts taken from reference TRBV7-9 and TRBJ2-5, reads DTGVSQNPRHKITKRGQNVTFRCDPISEHNRLYWYRQTLGQGPEFLTYFQNEAQLEKSRLLSDRFSAERPKGSFSTLEIQRTEQGDSAMYLCASSPGREETQYFGPGTRLLVL.

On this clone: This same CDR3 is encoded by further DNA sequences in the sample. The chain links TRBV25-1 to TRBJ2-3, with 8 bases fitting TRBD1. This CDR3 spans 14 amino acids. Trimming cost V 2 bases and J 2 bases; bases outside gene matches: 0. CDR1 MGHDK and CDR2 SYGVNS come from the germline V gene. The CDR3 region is CASSEQGATDTQYF. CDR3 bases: TGTGCCAGCAGTGAACAGGGGGCCACAGATACGCAGTATTTT.

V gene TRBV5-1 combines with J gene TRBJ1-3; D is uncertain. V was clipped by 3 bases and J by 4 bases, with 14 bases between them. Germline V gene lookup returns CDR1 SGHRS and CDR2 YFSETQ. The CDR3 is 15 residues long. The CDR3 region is CASSSARLPGNTIYF. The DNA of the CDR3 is TGCGCCAGCAGCTCGGCACGTCTCCCGGGAAACACCATATATTTT.

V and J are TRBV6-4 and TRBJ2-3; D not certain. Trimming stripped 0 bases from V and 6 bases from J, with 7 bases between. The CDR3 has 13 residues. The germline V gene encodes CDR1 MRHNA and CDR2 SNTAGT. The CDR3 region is CASSDSLWDTQYF. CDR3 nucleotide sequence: TGTGCCAGCAGTGACTCATTGTGGGATACGCAGTATTTT.

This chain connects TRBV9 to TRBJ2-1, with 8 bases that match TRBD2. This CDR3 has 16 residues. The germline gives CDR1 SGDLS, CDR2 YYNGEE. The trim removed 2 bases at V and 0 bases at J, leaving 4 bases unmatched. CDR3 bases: TGTGCCAGCAGCGTTACCGGGACTAGCTCCTACAATGAGCAGTTCTTC. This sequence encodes CASSVTGTSSYNEQFF. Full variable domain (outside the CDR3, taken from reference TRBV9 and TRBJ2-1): DSGVTQTPKHLITATGQRVTLRCSPRSGDLSVYWYQQSLDQGLQFLIQYYNGEERAKGNILERFSAQQFPDLHSELNLSSLELGDSALYFCASSVTGTSSYNEQFFGPGTRLTVL.

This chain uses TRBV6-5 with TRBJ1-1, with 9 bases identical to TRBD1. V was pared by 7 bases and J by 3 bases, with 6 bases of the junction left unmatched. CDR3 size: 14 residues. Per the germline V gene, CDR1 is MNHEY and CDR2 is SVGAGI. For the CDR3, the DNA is TGTGCCAGCAATTGGACAGGGGTCGACACTGAAGCTTTCTTT. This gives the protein CASNWTGVDTEAFF.

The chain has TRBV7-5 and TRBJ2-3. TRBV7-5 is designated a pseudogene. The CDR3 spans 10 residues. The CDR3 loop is CVKGTDTQYF. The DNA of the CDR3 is TGTGTAAAGGGCACAGATACGCAGTATTTT.

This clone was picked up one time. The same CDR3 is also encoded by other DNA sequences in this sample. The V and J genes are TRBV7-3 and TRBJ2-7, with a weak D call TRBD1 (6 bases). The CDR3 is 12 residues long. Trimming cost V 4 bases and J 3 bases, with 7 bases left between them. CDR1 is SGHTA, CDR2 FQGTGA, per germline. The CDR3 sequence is CASSSQGYEQYF. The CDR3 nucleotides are TGTGCCAGCAGCTCACAGGGCTACGAGCAGTACTTC.

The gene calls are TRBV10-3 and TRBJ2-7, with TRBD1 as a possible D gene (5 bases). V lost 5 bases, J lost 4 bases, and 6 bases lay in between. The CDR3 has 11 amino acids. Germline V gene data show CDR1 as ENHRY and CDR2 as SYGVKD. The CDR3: CAISNRYEQYF. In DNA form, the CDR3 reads TGTGCCATCAGTAACAGGTACGAGCAGTACTTC.

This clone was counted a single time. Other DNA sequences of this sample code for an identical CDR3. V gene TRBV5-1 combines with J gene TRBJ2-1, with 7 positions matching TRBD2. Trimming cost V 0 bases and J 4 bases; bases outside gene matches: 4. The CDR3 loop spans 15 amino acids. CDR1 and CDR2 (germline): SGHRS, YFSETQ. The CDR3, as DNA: TGCGCCAGCAGCTTGGGTCCAGCGGGATACAATGAGCAGTTCTTC. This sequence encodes CASSLGPAGYNEQFF.

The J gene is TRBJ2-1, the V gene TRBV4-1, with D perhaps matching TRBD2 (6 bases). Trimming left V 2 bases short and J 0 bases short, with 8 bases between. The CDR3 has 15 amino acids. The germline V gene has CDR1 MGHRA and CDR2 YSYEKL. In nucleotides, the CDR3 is TGCGCCAGCAGCCAAACCGGGGGCTCCTACAATGAGCAGTTCTTC. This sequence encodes CASSQTGGSYNEQFF.

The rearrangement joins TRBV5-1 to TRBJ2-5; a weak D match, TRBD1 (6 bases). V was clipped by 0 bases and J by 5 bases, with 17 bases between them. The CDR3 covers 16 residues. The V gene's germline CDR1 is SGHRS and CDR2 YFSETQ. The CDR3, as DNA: TGCGCCAGCAGCTTGGCGGGTACAGGGTTCAGGGAGACCCAGTACTTC. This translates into CASSLAGTGFRETQYF.

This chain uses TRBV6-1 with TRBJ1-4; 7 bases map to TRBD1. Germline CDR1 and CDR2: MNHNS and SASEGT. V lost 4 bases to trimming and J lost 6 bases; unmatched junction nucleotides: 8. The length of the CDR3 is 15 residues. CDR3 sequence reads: CASSGQGQRYEKLFF. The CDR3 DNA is TGTGCCAGCAGTGGACAGGGACAACGTTATGAAAAACTGTTTTTT.

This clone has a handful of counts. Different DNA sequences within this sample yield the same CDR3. DNA for the CDR3: TGTGCCAGCTCACCACAAAGGGAAAACTATGGCTACACCTTC. It translates to CASSPQRENYGYTF. The rearrangement links TRBV18 to TRBJ1-2, with D unclear. The CDR3 has 14 residues. Germline-derived CDR1 and CDR2 are KGHSH and LQKENI. V lost 1 base and J lost 2, with 8 bases in between.

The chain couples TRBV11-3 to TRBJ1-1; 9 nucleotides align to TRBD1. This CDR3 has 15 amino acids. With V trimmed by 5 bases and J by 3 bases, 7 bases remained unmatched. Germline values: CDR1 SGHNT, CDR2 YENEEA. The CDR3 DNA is TGTGCCAGCAGCCCGCGGACAGGGGCGGACACTGAAGCTTTCTTT. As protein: CASSPRTGADTEAFF.

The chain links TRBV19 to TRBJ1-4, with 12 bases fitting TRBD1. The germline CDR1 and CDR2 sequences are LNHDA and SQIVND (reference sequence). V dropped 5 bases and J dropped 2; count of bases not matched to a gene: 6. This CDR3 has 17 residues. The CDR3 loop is CASSPGTGGATNEKLFF. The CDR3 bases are TGTGCCAGTAGTCCCGGGACAGGGGGCGCGACTAATGAAAAACTGTTTTTT.

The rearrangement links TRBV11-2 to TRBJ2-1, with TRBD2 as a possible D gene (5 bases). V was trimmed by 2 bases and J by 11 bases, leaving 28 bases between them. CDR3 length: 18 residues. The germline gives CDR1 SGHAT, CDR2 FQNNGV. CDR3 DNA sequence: TGTGCCAGCAGCTTACGGGGTACGAGGGTCCGGTACGCTAGCCAGCAGTTCTTC. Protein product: CASSLRGTRVRYASQQFF.

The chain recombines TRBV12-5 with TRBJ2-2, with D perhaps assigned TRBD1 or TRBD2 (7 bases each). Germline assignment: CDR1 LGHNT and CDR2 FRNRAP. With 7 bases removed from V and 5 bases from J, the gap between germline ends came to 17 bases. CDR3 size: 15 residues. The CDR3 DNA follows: TGTGCTAGTGCCCTCCAGGGGGGGCGGACCGGGGAGCTGTTTTTT. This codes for CASALQGGRTGELFF.

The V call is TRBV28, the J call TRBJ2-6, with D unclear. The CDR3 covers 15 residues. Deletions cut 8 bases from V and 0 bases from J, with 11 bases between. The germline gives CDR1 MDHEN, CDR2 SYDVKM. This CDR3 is CASYRAVSGANVLTF. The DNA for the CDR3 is TGTGCCAGCTATCGGGCAGTCTCTGGGGCCAACGTCCTGACTTTC.